This TCR beta chain was documented in a study of Graves' ophthalmopathy and Graves' hyperthyroidism. This clonotype occurred many times. The CDR3 sequence is 14 residues long. Germline V lookup: CDR1 LNHDA, CDR2 SQIVND (reference sequence). Trimming pared 3 bases from V and 7 bases from J, leaving 16 bases between. RNA transcripts provided the template for amplifying TCR beta CDR3 regions. Second-round multiplex PCR followed a first-round RT-PCR using HTBI primers. In TCRdb, the multiplex PCR reads were re-called with MiXCR into one record per CDR3 protein. The sample records 200,000 to 250,000 distinct CDR3 sequences, about 22% being singletons.

This TCR was recovered from a woman aged 45-65 years with Graves' ophthalmopathy. This sequence joins TRBV19 and TRBJ2-7; a possible D gene is TRBD2 (6 bases). The sequencing input was peripheral blood. CDR3 residues: CASSIGTQAREQYF. DNA for the CDR3: TGTGCCAGTAGTATTGGGACTCAAGCTAGGGAGCAGTACTTC.